This T cell receptor beta chain was captured by sequencing in a study of blood T cell repertoires in COVID-19. Study-level background: COVID-19 samples, acute and convalescent, were from the United States, Italy and Spain. Sources were T cells, B-cell-depleted T cells, or PBMCs; the material itself was cDNA or gDNA.

The germline gives CDR1 SQVTM, CDR2 ANQGSEA. Trimming shortened V by 4 bases and J by 4 bases, and 11 bases separated the two germline ends. The CDR3 has 13 amino acids. Authors' data handling: From reference gene primer amplification, estimates of nucleated cell counts were derived. Assay: immunoSEQ multiplex PCR; the TCRdb copy retains only in-frame clones and omits some. The V and J calls and clone size are taken from that table; D and trimming were inferred from the DNA. The sample carries 95,000 to 150,000 clones, 82% recorded once. The source of this sequence is a human donor in a cohort sampled during active COVID-19. The rearrangement joins TRBV29-1 to TRBJ1-3; D uncertain. The sample consisted of peripheral blood. CDR3 sequence (DNA): TGCAGCGTTGGATCGGGGTCCGGAAACACCATATATTTT. This gives the protein CSVGSGSGNTIYF.